These T cell receptor beta chains were read from a single sample in a study of blood T cells in healthy people across ages. TCRdb ran MiXCR on the 5' RACE reads and lists one entry per CDR3 protein. The table has 700,000 to 850,000 distinct CDR3 sequences, around 34% seen once. Sequenced material: blood. All receptors derive from a man aged 18 to 29 in good health. Each CDR3 is given without its conserved first and last residue.

J	V	length	CDR3
TRBJ2-5	TRBV5-6	17	ASSLPFGVAGLIYNEQY
TRBJ2-3	TRBV29-1	12	SGEVRGYTDTQY
TRBJ1-2	TRBV7-2	12	ASSWRQSACGYT
TRBJ2-4	TRBV19	11	ASGEQGLNIQY
TRBJ1-1	TRBV7-2	12	ASSLEWEGTEAF
TRBJ1-2	TRBV5-5	14	ASSSGQGPNLYGYT
TRBJ2-1	TRBV7-3	12	ASSLTGGGYEQF
TRBJ2-5	TRBV6-5	11	ASSYSRGETQY
TRBJ1-2	TRBV12-3/TRBV12-4	11	ASSGAANYGYT
TRBJ2-2	TRBV2	12	ASTHEGTPGELF
TRBJ2-3	TRBV7-9	13	ASSAGTGHEDTQY
TRBJ1-1	TRBV5-4	12	ASSLGGAGIEAF
TRBJ2-3	TRBV24-1	11	ATSDFGGDTQY
TRBJ2-7	TRBV2	10	ASRLDYYEQY
TRBJ2-2	TRBV20-1	11	SARGSHDGELF
TRBJ2-3	TRBV2	16	AGSLPGLAGGSSSTQY
TRBJ1-2	TRBV19	12	ASRPTGTGYGYT
TRBJ1-6	TRBV14	12	ASSQDGTYSPLH
TRBJ2-1	TRBV13	12	ASSLGSGVETQF
TRBJ2-1	TRBV18	14	AGSPSQRGGRGEQF
TRBJ2-3	TRBV20-1	14	SARDGRGATPDTQY
TRBJ1-5	TRBV5-1	12	ASSEGSAGQPQH
TRBJ1-5	TRBV7-2	12	ASSFVRGNQPQH
TRBJ2-1	TRBV29-1	13	SGHETGLFHNEQF
TRBJ1-1	TRBV6-5	11	ASSRGVNTEAF
TRBJ2-3	TRBV5-6	11	ASSSGTSDTQY
TRBJ1-5	TRBV29-1	15	SVPKRPGQKNYQPQH
TRBJ2-1	TRBV14	11	ASVGTGGGEQF
TRBJ1-5	TRBV7-8	15	ASSPGARDYSNQPQH
TRBJ2-2	TRBV15	13	ATSQEDRKAGELF
TRBJ2-7	TRBV7-2	13	ASSLASGSSYEQY
TRBJ2-1	TRBV4-1	13	ASSHPGANDNEQF
TRBJ2-5	TRBV20-1	18	SARDLRTSGDFSYQETQY
TRBJ2-7	TRBV12-3/TRBV12-4	12	ASSPQDGPYEQY
TRBJ2-7	TRBV7-2	15	ASSATSWEGASYEQY
TRBJ2-2	TRBV5-6	16	ASSSTSGGRDPTGELF
TRBJ1-1	TRBV12-3/TRBV12-4	13	ASSSGGPGNTEAF